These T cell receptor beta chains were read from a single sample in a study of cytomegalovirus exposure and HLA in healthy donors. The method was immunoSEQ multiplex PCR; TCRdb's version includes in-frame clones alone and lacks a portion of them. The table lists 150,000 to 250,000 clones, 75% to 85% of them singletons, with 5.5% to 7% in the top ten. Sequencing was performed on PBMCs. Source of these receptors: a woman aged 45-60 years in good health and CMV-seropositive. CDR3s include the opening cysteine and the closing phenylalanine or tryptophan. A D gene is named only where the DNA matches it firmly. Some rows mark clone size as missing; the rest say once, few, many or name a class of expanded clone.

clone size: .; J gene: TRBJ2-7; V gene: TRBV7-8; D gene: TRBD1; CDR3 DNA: TGTGCCAGCAGCTCTCGGACAGGGATAGGAGAGCAGTACTTC; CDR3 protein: CASSSRTGIGEQYF
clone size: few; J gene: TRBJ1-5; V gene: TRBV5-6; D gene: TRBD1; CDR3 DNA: TGTGCCAGCAGCTTTTCGGGGACAGGGTGGCTTAGGAATCAGCCCCAGCATTTT; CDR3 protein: CASSFSGTGWLRNQPQHF
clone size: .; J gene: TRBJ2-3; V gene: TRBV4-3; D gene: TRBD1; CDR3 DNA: TGCGCCAGCAGCCAAAACAGGGGCGATACGCAGTATTTT; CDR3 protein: CASSQNRGDTQYF
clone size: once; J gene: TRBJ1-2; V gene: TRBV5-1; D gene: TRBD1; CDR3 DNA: TGCGCCAGCAGCTTGACGGGGACAGGGGCCGGGTATGGCTACACCTTC; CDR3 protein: CASSLTGTGAGYGYTF
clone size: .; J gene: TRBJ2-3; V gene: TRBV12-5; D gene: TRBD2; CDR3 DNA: TGTGCTAGTGGTTTGCTAGCGGGAGGGTTCACAGATACGCAGTATTTT; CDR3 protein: CASGLLAGGFTDTQYF
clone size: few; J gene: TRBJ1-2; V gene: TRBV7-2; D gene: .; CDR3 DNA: TGTGCCAGCAGCCAGACAGTGGAATACTATGGCTACACCTTC; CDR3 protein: CASSQTVEYYGYTF
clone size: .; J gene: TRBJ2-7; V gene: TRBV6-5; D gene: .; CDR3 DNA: TGTGCCAGCGCTCGGACAGAATACGAGCAGTACTTC; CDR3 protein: CASARTEYEQYF
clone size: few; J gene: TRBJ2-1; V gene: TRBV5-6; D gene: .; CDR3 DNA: TGTGCCAGCAGCCTGGCGGGTCCTGAGCAGTTCTTC; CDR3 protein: CASSLAGPEQFF
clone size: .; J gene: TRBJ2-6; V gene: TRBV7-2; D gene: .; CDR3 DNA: TGTGCCAGCAGTCCATTCACCGGCTCTGGGGCCAACGGCCTGACTTTC; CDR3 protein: CASSPFTGSGANGLTF
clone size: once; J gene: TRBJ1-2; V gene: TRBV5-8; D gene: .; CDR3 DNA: TGTGCCAGCAGCTTATTTTCTGCTGCAGGGGATGGCTACACCTTC; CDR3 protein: CASSLFSAAGDGYTF
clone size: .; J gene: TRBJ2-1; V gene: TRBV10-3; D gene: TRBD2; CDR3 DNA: TGTGCCATCAGTGAGATACCCGGGACTAGCGGGTACGGTGAGCAGTTCTTC; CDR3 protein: CAISEIPGTSGYGEQFF
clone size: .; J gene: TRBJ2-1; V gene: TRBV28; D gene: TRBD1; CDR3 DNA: TGTGCCAGCACCGTTTCGGGACAGGGTTCGAGCGATGAGCAGTTCTTC; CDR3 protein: CASTVSGQGSSDEQFF
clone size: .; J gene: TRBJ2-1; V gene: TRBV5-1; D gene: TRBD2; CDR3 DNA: TGCGCCAGCAGCCTAGCGGGAGAGTCCTACAATGAGCAGTTCTTC; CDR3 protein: CASSLAGESYNEQFF
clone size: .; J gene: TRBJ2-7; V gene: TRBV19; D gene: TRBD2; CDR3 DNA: TGTGCCAGTACGGAGGCGGGAGAGTCCCCACCCGGGGGAGAGCAGTACTTC; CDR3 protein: CASTEAGESPPGGEQYF
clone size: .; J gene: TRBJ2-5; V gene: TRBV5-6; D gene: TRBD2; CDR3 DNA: TGTGCCAGCAGCTTGGGGACTAGCGGGAGTGGAGAGACCCAGTACTTC; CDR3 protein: CASSLGTSGSGETQYF
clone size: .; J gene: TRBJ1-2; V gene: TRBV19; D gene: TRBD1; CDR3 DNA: TGTGCCAGTACCCGTCAGGACAGGGCTAACTATGGCTACACCTTC; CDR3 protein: CASTRQDRANYGYTF
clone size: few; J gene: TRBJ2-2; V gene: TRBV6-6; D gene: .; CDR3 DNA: TGTGCCAGCAGGGAGCGACCGAACACCGGGGAGCTGTTTTTT; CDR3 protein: CASRERPNTGELFF
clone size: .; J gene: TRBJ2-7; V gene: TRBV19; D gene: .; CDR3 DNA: TGTGCCAGTAGTATAGACCCCATCGGGGTGTACGAGCAGTACTTC; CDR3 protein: CASSIDPIGVYEQYF
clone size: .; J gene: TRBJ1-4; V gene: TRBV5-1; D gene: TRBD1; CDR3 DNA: TGCGCCAGCAAAGGGGGCTGGGGTGAAAAACTGTTTTTT; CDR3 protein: CASKGGWGEKLFF
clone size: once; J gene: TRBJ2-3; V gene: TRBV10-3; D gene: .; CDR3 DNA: TGTGCCATCAGTGAGGTAGGAGCCACAGATACGCAGTATTTT; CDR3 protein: CAISEVGATDTQYF
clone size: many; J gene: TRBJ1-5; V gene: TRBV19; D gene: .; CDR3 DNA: TGTGCCAGTAGTACGACAGCAGATAGCAATCAGCCCCAGCATTTT; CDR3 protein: CASSTTADSNQPQHF
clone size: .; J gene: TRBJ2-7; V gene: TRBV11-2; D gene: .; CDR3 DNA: TGTGCCAGCAGCTTAGGAGGGGGTGGCTACGAGCAGTACTTC; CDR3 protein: CASSLGGGGYEQYF
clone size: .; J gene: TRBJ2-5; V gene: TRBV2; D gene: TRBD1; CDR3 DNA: TGTGCCAGCAGTGAAAGGACAGGGGGTTATGGGGAGACCCAGTACTTC; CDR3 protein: CASSERTGGYGETQYF
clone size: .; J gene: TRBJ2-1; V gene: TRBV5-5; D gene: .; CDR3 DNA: TGTGCCAGCAGCTTGGTAGCGCGGGGCTACAATGAGCAGTTCTTC; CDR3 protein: CASSLVARGYNEQFF
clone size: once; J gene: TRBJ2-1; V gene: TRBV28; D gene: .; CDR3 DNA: TGTGCCAGCCGACTCACTAGTGGTGAGCAGTTCTTC; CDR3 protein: CASRLTSGEQFF
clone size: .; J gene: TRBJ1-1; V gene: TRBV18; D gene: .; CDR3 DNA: TGTGCCAGCTCACCCGGGGAAGCGAACACTGAAGCTTTCTTT; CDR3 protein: CASSPGEANTEAFF
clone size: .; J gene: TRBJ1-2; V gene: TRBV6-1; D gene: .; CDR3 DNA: TGTGCCAGCAGTGAAGCGGTAGCAGTCGACTACTACACCTTC; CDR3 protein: CASSEAVAVDYYTF
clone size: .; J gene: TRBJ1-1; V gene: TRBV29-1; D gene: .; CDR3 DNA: TGCAGCGTCAAGCGGGGGCCGGTCACTGAAGCTTTCTTT; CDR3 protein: CSVKRGPVTEAFF
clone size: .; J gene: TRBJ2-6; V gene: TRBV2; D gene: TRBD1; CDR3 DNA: TGTGCCAGCACAGGGACAGGGAAGGCCAACGTCCTGACTTTC; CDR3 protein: CASTGTGKANVLTF
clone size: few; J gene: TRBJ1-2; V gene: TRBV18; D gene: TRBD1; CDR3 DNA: TGTGCCAGCTCACCGGACAGGGACTATGGCTACACCTTC; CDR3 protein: CASSPDRDYGYTF
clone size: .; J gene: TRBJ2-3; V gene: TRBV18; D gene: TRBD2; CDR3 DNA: TGTGCCAGCTCAGAAGCGGGGTTGGTCGGAGATACGCAGTATTTT; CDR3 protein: CASSEAGLVGDTQYF
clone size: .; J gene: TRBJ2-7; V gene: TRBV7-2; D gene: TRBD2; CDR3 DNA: TGTGCCAGCAGCTTAGTTAGCGGGGGGGCCGGCTACGAGCAGTACTTC; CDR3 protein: CASSLVSGGAGYEQYF
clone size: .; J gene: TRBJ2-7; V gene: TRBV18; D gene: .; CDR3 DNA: TGTGCCAGCTCAGCTGGACAGTCCTACGAGCAGTACTTC; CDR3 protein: CASSAGQSYEQYF
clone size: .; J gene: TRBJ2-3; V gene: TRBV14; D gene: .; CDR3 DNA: TGTGCCAGCAGCCCACGTAGGGGTATTTGGGCGGATACGCAGTATTTT; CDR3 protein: CASSPRRGIWADTQYF
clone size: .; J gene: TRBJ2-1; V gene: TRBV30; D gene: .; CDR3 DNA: TGTGCCGGTGACATCTACAATGAGCAGTTCTTC; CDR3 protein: CAGDIYNEQFF
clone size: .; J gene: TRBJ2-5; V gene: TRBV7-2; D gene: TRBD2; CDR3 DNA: TGTGCCAGCAGACGGGAAGTAACTAGCGGGAGTCATTTCGAGACCCAGTACTTC; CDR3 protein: CASRREVTSGSHFETQYF
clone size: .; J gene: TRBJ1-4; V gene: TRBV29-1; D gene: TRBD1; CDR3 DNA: TGCAGCGCCAGGGGGGTTGGGGGAAAACTGTTTTTT; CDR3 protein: CSARGVGGKLFF
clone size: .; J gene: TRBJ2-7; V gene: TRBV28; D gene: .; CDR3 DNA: TGTGCCAGCAGTTTACAGTCCTACGAGCAGTACTTC; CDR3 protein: CASSLQSYEQYF
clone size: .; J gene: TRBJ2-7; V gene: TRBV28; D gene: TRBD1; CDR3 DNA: TGTGCCAGCAGTTTCCGGGACAGCACCTACGAGCAGTACTTC; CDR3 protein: CASSFRDSTYEQYF